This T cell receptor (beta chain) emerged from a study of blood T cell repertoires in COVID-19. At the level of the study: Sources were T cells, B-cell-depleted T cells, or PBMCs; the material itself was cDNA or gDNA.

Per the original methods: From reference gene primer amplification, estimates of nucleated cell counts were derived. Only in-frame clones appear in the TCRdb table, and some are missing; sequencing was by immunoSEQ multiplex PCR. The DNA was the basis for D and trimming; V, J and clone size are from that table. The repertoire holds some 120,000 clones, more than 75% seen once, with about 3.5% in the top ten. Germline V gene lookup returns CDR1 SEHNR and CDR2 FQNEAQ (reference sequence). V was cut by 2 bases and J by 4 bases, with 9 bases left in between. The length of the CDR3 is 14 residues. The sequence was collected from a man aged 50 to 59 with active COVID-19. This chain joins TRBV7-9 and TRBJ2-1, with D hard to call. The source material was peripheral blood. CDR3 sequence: CASSLSSGYNEQFF. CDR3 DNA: TGTGCCAGCAGCTTAAGTTCAGGTTACAATGAGCAGTTCTTC.